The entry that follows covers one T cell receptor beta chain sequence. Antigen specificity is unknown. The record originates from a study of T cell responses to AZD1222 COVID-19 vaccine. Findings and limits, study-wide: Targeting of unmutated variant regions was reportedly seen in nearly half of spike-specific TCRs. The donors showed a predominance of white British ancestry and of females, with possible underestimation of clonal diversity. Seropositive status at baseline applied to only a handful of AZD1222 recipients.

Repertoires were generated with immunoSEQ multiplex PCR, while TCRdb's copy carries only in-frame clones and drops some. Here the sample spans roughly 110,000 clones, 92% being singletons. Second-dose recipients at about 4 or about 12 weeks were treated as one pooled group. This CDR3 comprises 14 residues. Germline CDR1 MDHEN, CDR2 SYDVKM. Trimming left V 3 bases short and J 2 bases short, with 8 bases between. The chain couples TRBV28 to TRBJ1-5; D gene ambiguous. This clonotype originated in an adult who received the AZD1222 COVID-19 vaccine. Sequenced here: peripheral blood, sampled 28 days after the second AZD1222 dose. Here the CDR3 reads CASSFGVGNQPQHF. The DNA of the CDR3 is TGTGCCAGCAGTTTTGGGGTTGGCAATCAGCCCCAGCATTTT.